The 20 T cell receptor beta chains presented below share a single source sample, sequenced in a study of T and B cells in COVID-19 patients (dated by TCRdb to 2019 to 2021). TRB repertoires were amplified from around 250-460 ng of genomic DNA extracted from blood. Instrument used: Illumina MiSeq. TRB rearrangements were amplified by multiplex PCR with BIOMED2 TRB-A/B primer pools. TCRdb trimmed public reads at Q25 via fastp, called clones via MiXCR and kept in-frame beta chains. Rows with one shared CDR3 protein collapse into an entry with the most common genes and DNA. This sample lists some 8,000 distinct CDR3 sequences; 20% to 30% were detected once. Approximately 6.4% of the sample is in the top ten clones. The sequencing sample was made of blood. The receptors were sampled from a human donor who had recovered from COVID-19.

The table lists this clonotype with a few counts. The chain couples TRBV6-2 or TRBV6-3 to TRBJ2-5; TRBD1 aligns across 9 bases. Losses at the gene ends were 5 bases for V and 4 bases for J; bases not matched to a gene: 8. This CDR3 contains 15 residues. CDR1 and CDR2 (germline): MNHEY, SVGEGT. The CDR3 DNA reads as TGTGCCAGCAGTCCCCGGGACAGGGAGGGAGAGACCCAGTACTTC. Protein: CASSPRDREGETQYF.

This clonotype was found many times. The CDR3 spells CASSLAGQYGYTF. The CDR3 nucleotides read TGTGCCAGCAGCTTGGCGGGACAGTATGGCTACACCTTC. The V and J genes are TRBV5-4 and TRBJ1-2, with TRBD1 matching over 7 bases. There are 13 residues in the CDR3. V trimming: 0 bases; J trimming: 5 bases; junction bases outside the gene matches: 1. CDR1 is SGHNT and CDR2 is YYREEE in the germline V gene (reference sequence).

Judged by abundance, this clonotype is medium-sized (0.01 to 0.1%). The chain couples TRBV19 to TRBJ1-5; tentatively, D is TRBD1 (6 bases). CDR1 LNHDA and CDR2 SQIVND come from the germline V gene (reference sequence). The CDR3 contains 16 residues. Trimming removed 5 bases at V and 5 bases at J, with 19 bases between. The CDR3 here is CASSLSHGQYDQPQHF. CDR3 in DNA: TGTGCCAGTAGTCTATCTCATGGACAGTACGATCAGCCCCAGCATTTT.

In DNA, the CDR3 is TGTGCCAGCAGTGTCCCGGGACAGGGGGCAAATGGCTACACCTTC. It specifies CASSVPGQGANGYTF. V is TRBV28 and J is TRBJ1-2, with 12 bases that match TRBD1. This CDR3 spans 15 amino acids. The V and J ends lost 5 bases and 6 bases, in that order; junction bases with no gene match: 7. Germline CDR1 MDHEN, CDR2 SYDVKM.

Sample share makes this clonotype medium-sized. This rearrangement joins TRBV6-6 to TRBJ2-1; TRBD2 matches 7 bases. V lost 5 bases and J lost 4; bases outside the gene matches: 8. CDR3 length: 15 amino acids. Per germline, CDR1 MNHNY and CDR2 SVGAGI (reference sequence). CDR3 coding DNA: TGTGCCAGCAGTCCCCCGCAGCGGGGATACAATGAGCAGTTCTTC. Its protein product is CASSPPQRGYNEQFF.

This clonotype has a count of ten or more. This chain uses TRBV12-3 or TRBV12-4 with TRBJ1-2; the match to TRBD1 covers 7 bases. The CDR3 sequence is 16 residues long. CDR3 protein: CASGGIVFVGVYGYTF. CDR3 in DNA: TGTGCTTCAGGGGGGATTGTCTTTGTTGGGGTCTATGGCTACACCTTC.

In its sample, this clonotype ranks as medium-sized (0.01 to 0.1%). CDR3 amino acids: CASRTELLNTEAFF. As DNA, the CDR3 is TGTGCCAGCAGAACTGAACTTTTGAACACTGAAGCTTTCTTT. This chain joins TRBV27 and TRBJ1-1; D is ambiguous. The germline V gene encodes CDR1 MNHEY and CDR2 SMNVEV (reference sequence). V shed 6 bases and J shed 0 bases, with 11 bases lying between them. This CDR3 has 14 amino acids.

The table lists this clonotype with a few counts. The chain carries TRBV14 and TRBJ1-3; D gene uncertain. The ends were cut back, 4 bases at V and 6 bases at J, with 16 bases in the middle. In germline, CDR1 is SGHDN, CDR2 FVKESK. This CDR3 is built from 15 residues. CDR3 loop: CASSPRTVLANTIYF. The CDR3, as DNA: TGTGCCAGCAGCCCCAGAACAGTCCTGGCAAACACCATATATTTT.

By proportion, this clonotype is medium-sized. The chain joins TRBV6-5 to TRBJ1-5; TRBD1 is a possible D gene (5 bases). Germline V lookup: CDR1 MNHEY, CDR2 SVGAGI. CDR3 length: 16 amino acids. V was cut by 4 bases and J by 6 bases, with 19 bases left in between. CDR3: CASSLWSGGSAQPQHF. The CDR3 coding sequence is TGTGCCAGCAGTTTATGGTCGGGGGGGAGTGCTCAGCCCCAGCATTTT.

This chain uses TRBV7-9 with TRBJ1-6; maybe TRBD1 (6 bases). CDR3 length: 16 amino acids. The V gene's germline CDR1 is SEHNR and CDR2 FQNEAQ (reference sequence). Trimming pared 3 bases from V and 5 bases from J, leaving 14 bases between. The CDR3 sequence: CASSFSGAGNNSPLHF. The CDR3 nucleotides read TGTGCCAGCAGCTTTTCAGGGGCGGGCAATAATTCACCCCTCCACTTT. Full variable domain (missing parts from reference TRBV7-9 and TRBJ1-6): DTGVSQNPRHKITKRGQNVTFRCDPISEHNRLYWYRQTLGQGPEFLTYFQNEAQLEKSRLLSDRFSAERPKGSFSTLEIQRTEQGDSAMYLCASSFSGAGNNSPLHFGNGTRLTVT.

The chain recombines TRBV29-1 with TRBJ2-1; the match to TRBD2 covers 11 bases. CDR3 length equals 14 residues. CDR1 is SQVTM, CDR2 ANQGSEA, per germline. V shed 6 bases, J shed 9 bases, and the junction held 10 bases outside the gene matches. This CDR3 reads CSVAGTSGQSEQFF. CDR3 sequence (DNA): TGCAGCGTAGCCGGGACTAGCGGACAAAGTGAGCAGTTCTTC.

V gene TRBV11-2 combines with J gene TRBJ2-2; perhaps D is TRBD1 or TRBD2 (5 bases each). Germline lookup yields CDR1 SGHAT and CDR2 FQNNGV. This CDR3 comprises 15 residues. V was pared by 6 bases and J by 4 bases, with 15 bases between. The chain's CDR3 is CASRPPGSPTGELFF. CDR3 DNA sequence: TGTGCCAGCAGACCCCCAGGGAGCCCCACCGGGGAGCTGTTTTTT.

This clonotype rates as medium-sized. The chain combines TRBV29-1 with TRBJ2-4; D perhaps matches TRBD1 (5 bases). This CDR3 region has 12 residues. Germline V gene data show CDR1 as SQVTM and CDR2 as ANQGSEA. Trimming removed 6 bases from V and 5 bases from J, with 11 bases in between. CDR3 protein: CSVRQGENIQYF. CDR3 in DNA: TGCAGCGTGCGGCAGGGTGAAAACATTCAGTACTTC.

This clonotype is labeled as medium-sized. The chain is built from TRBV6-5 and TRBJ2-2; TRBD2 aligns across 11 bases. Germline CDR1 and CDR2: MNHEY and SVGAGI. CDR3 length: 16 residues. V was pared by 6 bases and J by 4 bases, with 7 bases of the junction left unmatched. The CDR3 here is CASSALAGEGTGELFF. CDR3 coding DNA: TGTGCCAGCAGCGCACTAGCGGGAGAGGGCACCGGGGAGCTGTTTTTT.

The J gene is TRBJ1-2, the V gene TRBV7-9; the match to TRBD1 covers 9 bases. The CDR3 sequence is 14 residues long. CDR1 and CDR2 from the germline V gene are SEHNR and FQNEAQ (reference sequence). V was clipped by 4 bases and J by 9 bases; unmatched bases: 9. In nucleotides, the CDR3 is TGTGCCAGCAGCTCCAACAGGGGGCGTGTAAGCTACACCTTC. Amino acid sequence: CASSSNRGRVSYTF.

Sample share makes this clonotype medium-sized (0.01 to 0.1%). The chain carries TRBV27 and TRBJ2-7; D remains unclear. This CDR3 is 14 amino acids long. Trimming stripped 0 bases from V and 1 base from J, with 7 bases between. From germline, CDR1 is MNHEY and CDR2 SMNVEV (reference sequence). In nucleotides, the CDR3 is TGTGCCAGCAGTTTATCTCTTGAGTCCTACGAGCAGTACTTC. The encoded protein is CASSLSLESYEQYF.

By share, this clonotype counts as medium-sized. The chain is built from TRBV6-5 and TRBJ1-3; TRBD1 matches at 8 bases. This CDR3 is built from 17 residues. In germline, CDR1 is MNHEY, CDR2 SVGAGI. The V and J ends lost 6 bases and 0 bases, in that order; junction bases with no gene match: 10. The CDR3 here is CASRTGQGAGSGNTIYF. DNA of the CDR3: TGTGCCAGCAGAACCGGACAGGGAGCAGGCTCTGGAAACACCATATATTTT.

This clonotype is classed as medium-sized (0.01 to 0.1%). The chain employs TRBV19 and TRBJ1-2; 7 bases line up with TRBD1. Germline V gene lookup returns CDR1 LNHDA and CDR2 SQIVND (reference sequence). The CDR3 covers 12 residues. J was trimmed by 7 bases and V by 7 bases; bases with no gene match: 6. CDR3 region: CASTTGEGGYTF. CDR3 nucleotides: TGTGCCAGTACAACAGGGGAGGGTGGCTACACCTTC.

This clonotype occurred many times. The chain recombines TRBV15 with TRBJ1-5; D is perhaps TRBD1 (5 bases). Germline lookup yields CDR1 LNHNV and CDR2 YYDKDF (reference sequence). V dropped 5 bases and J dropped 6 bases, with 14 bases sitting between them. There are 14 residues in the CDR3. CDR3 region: CATSVAGPIQPQHF. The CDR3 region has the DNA TGTGCCACCAGCGTTGCGGGGCCAATTCAGCCCCAGCATTTT.

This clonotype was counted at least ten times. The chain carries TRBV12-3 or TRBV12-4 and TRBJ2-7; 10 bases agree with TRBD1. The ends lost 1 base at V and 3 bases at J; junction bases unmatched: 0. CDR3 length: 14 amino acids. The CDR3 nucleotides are TGTGCCAGCAGTTTAGGGACAGGGGGCTACGAGCAGTACTTC. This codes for CASSLGTGGYEQYF.